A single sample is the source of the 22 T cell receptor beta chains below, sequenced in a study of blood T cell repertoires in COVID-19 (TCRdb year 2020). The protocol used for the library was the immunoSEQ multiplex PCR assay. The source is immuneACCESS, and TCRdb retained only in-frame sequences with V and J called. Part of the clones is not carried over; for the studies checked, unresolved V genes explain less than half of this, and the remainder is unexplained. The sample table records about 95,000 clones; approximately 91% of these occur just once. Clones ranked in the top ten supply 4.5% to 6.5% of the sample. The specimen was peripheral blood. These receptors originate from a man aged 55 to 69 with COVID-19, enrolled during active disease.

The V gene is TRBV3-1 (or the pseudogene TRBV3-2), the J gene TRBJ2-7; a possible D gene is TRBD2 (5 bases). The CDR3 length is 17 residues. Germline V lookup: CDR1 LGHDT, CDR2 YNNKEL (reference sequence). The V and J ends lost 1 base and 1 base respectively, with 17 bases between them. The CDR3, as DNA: TGTGCCAGCAGCCAAGTCCTTGTTTGGACGGGGTCCTACGAGCAGTACTTC. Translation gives CASSQVLVWTGSYEQYF.

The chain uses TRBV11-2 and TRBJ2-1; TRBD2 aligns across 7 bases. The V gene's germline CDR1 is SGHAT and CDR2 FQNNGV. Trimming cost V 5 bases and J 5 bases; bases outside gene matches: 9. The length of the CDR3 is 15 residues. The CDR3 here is CASSLVGGPHNEQFF. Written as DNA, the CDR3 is TGTGCCAGCAGCCTCGTGGGAGGGCCCCACAATGAGCAGTTCTTC.

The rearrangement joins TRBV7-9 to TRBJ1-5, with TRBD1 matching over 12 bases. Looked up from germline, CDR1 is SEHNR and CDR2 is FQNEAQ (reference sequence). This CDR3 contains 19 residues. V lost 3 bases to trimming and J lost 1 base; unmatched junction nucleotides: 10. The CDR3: CASSLGTGGLYRSNQPQHF. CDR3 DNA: TGTGCCAGCAGCTTGGGGACAGGGGGCCTCTATAGGAGCAATCAGCCCCAGCATTTT.

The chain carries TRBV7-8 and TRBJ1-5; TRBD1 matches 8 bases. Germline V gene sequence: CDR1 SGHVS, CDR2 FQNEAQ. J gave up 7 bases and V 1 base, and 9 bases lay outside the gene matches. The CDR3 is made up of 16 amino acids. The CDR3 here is CASSLDRGSGEQPQHF. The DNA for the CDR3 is TGTGCCAGCAGCTTAGACAGGGGGTCAGGTGAGCAGCCCCAGCATTTT.

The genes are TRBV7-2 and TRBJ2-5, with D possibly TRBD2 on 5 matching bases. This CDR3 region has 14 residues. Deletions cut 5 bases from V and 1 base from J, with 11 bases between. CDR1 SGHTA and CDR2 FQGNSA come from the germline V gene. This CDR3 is CASSVGLLQETQYF. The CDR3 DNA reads TGTGCCAGCAGCGTTGGACTCCTCCAAGAGACCCAGTACTTC.

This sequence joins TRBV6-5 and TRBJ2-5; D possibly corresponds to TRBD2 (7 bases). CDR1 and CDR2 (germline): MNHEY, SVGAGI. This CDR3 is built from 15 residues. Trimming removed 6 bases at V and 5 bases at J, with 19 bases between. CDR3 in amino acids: CASRTPGRGNETQYF. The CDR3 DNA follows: TGTGCCAGCAGAACCCCGGGGAGGGGGAACGAGACCCAGTACTTC.

The DNA for the CDR3 is TGTGCCACCAGCAGTACAGGGCCCTCCTATAATTCACCCCTCCACTTT. Protein product: CATSSTGPSYNSPLHF. The J gene is TRBJ1-6, the V gene TRBV15, with TRBD1 as a possible D gene (6 bases). The CDR3 covers 16 residues. V was cut by 3 bases and J by 0 bases, with 9 bases left in between. Looked up from germline, CDR1 is LNHNV and CDR2 is YYDKDF (reference sequence). The full variable domain, rest sourced from reference TRBV15 and TRBJ1-6, is DAMVIQNPRYQVTQFGKPVTLSCSQTLNHNVMYWYQQKSSQAPKLLFHYYDKDFNNEADTPDNFQSRRPNTSFCFLDIRSPGLGDTAMYLCATSSTGPSYNSPLHFGNGTRLTVT.

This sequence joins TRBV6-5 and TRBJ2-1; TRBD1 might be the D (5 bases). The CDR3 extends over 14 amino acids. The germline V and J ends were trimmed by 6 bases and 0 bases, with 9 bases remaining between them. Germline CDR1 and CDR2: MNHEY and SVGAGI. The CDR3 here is CASRDTYSYNEQFF. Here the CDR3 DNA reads TGTGCCAGCAGGGACACATACTCCTACAATGAGCAGTTCTTC.

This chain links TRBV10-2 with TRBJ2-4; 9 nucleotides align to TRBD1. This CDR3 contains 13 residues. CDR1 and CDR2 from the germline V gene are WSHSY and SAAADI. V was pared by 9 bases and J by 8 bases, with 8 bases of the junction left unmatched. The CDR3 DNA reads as TGCGCCAGTAAACAGGGGGCTCCGGACATTCAGTACTTC. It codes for CASKQGAPDIQYF.

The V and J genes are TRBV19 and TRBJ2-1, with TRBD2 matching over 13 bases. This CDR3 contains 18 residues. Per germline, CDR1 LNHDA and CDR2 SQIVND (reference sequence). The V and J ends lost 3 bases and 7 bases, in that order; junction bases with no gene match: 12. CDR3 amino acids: CASSISGLLAGGPNEQFF. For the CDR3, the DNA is TGTGCCAGTAGTATTAGCGGGTTACTAGCGGGAGGGCCGAATGAGCAGTTCTTC.

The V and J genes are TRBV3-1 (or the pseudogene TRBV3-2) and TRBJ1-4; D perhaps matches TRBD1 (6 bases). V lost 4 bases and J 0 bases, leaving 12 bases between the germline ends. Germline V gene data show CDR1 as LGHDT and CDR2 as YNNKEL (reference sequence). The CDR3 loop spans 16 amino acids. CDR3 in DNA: TGTGCCAGCAGCCTAACCCCAGGGGCAACTAATGAAAAACTGTTTTTT. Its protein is CASSLTPGATNEKLFF.

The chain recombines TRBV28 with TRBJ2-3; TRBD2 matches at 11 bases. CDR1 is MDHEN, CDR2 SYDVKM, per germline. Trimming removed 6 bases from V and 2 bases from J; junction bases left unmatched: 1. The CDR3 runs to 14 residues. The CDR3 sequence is CASRLAGATDTQYF. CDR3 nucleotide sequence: TGTGCCAGCAGACTAGCGGGAGCCACAGATACGCAGTATTTT.

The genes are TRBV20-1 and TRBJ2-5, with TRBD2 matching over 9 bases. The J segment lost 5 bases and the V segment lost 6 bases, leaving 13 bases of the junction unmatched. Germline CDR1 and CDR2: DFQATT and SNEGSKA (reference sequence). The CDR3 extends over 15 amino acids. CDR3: CSASRTSAGRETQYF. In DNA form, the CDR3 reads TGCAGTGCAAGTCGGACTAGCGCGGGGAGGGAGACCCAGTACTTC.

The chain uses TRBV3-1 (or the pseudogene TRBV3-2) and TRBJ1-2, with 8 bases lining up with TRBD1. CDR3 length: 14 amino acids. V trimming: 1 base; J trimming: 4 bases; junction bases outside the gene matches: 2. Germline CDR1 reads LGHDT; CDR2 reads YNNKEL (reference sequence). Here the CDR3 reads CASSQATGGYGYTF. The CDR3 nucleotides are TGTGCCAGCAGCCAAGCTACAGGGGGCTATGGCTACACCTTC.

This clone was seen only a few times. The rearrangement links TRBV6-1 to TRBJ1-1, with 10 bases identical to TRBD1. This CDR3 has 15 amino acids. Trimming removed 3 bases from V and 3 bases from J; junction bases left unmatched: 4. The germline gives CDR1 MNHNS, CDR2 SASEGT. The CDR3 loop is CASSDGDRGYTEAFF. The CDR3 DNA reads TGTGCCAGCAGTGATGGGGACAGGGGATACACTGAAGCTTTCTTT.

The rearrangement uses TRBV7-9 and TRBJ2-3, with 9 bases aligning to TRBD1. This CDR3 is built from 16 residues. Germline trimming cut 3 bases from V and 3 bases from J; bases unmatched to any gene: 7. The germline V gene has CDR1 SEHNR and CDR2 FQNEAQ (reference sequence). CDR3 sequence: CASSFHRGQGTDTQYF. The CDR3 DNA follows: TGTGCCAGCAGCTTCCACAGGGGGCAAGGGACAGATACGCAGTATTTT.

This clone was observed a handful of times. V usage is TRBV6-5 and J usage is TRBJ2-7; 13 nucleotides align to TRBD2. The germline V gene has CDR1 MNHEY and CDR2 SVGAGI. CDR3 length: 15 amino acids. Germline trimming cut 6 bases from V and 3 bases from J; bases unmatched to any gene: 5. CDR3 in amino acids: CASRPGLAGDYEQYF. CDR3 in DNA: TGTGCCAGCAGACCAGGACTAGCGGGAGACTACGAGCAGTACTTC.

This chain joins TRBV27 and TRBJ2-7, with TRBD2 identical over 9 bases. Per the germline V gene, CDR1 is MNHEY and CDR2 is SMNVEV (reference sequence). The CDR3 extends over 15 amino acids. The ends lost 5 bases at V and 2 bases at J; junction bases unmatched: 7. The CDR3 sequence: CASSPTTSGTYEQYF. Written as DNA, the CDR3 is TGTGCCAGCAGTCCGACGACTAGCGGAACCTACGAGCAGTACTTC.

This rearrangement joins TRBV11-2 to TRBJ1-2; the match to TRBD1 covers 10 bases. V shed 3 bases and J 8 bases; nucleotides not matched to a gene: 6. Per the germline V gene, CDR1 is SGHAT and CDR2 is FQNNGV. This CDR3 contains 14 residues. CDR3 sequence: CASSFRDRGFGYTF. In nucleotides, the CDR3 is TGTGCCAGCAGCTTCCGGGACAGGGGATTCGGCTACACCTTC.

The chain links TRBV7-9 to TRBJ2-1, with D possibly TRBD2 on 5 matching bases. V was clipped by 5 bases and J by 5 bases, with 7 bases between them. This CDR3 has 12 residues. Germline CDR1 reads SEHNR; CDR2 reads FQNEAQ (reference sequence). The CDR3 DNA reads TGTGCCAGCAGCATCGGGAACAATGAGCAGTTCTTC. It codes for CASSIGNNEQFF.

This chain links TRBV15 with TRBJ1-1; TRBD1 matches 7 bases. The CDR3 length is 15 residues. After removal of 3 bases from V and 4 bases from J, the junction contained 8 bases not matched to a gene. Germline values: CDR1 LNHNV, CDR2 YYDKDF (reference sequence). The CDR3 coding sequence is TGTGCCACCAGCAGGTTGACAGGGAGCGGCACTGAAGCTTTCTTT. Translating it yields CATSRLTGSGTEAFF.

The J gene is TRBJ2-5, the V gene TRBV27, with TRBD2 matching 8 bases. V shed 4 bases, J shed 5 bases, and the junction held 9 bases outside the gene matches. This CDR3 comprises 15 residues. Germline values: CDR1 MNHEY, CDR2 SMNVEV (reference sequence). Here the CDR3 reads CASSSLAAVQETQYF. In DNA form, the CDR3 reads TGTGCCAGCAGTTCACTAGCGGCCGTGCAGGAGACCCAGTACTTC.